The rows below give T cell receptor beta chains drawn from one sample of a study of T cell responses to AZD1222 COVID-19 vaccine. Generated by immunoSEQ multiplex PCR, the TCRdb table keeps only in-frame clones and is missing some. The repertoire holds around 100,000 clones, with 85% to 95% as singletons. The sample consisted of peripheral blood, taken on day 0 of AZD1222 vaccination. The receptors were sampled from an adult in good health. Both conserved end residues are part of each CDR3. Clone size, where shown, is once, few, many, or a class for clones that have expanded.

>TRBV25-1|NA
CASSFGDEQFF
>TRBV5-5|NA
CASSLTVPYEQYF
>TRBV29-1|NA
CSVEGGVVGYNEQFF
>TRBV7-2|NA
CASSFKEVRGYTF
>TRBV7-9|NA
CASSSGRHNGYTF
>TRBV7-2|NA
CASSPQVEAFF
>TRBV5-1|NA
CASSLGARPDADTQYF
>TRBV9|NA
CASAKMTGVQETQYF
>TRBV5-6|NA
CASSLSERVITYEQYF
>TRBV11-1|NA
CASSFPGANVLTF
>TRBV4-3|NA
CASSQDHGSSYEQYF
>TRBV10-3|NA
CAIRAPGGNQPQHF
>TRBV30|NA
CAWKRGSQLQEYF
>TRBV5-5|NA
CASTWGQLHYGYTF
>TRBV11-3|NA
CASSLGGILTGELFF
>TRBV7-7|NA
CASSLVATSAYSYEQYF
>TRBV29-1|NA
CSVEPPGAVEQYF
>TRBV20-1|NA
CSASKDRVYGYTF
>TRBV18|once
CASSQGSGEQYF
>TRBV29-1|NA
CSAEGQGNGYTF
>TRBV21-1|NA
CASSKGYGNYNEQFF
>TRBV5-1|NA
CASSLGSGGSSSSYEQYF
>TRBV11-2|NA
CASSSQAGAGQPQHF
>TRBV7-9|NA
CASSLGVIGEKLFF
>TRBV15|NA
CATSGRYRATNEKLFF
>TRBV18|NA
CASSPQGAGELFF
>TRBV11-2|NA
CASSFESGRNGYGYTF
>TRBV19|NA
CASSALDTGNTIYF
>TRBV7-9|NA
CASSPLRTEAFF
>TRBV6-2/TRBV6-3|NA
CASSYPTSGRWTDTQYF
>TRBV7-2|NA
CASSPRGTAPGGYTF